Below are 26 T cell receptor beta chains sequenced from a single sample in a study of cytomegalovirus exposure and HLA in healthy donors. The primer mix had 60 Vbeta and 13 Jbeta primers. This table comes from immunoSEQ multiplex PCR, and its TCRdb copy is limited to in-frame clones, with some not included. The table lists about 140,000 clones, 77% of them singletons, with 2% to 2.5% in the top ten. The material sequenced was PBMCs. Every receptor here comes from a man aged 30 to 45 in good health and CMV-seronegative.

Here the CDR3 reads CASSLQGLADEQYF. The CDR3 DNA follows: TGTGCCAGCAGCCTCCAGGGACTAGCGGACGAGCAGTACTTC. The rearrangement joins TRBV9 to TRBJ2-7; TRBD2 aligns across 11 bases. Trimming cost V 4 bases and J 5 bases; bases outside gene matches: 5. In germline, CDR1 is SGDLS, CDR2 YYNGEE. This CDR3 region has 14 residues.

The CDR3 spells CASSLGSGLAGNIQYF. The CDR3 DNA sequence: TGTGCCAGCAGCTTAGGCTCCGGACTAGCGGGAAACATTCAGTACTTC. V is TRBV7-3 and J is TRBJ2-4; TRBD2 aligns across 11 bases. The V gene end was trimmed by 2 bases and the J gene end by 6 bases; junction bases not matched to a gene: 6. Per the germline V gene, CDR1 is SGHTA and CDR2 is FQGTGA. This CDR3 spans 16 amino acids.

The chain employs TRBV27 and TRBJ2-5; TRBD1 agrees at 9 bases. The J call may be wrong; the DNA end is better matched by TRBJ2-7. Germline V gives CDR1 MNHEY, CDR2 SMNVEV (reference sequence). This CDR3 is built from 12 residues. The CDR3 region has the DNA TGTGCCAGCAGGACAGGGGGGCTCGAGCAGTACTTC. This codes for CASRTGGLEQYF.

This chain uses TRBV7-3 with TRBJ2-5; 12 bases are shared with TRBD2. The CDR3 loop spans 15 amino acids. The germline CDR1 and CDR2 sequences are SGHTA and FQGTGA. With V trimmed by 5 bases and J by 4 bases, 5 bases remained unmatched. CDR3 nucleotides: TGTGCCAGCAGCCCACTAGCGGGAGGAGCAGAGACCCAGTACTTC. Translating gives CASSPLAGGAETQYF.

The chain couples TRBV9 to TRBJ2-2, with D possibly matching TRBD1 (6 bases). Germline-derived CDR1 and CDR2 are SGDLS and YYNGEE. CDR3 size: 16 residues. V lost 0 bases to trimming and J lost 4 bases, with 13 bases between them. CDR3 protein: CASSVVNRDTTGELFF. The CDR3 region has the DNA TGTGCCAGCAGCGTAGTCAACCGGGACACCACCGGGGAGCTGTTTTTT.

A remark on this clone: The germline gene is not matched at one end of the junction; a read error may be the cause. The V call is TRBV30, the J call TRBJ2-3; 13 bases are a match to TRBD2. Per germline, CDR1 GTSNPN and CDR2 SVGIG (reference sequence). The CDR3 is 16 residues long. The CDR3 here is CDWSAGTSGNTDTQYF. The DNA for the CDR3 is TGTGACTGGAGTGCGGGGACTAGCGGGAACACAGATACGCAGTATTTT.

The chain is built from TRBV30 and TRBJ1-5; TRBD1 agrees at 9 bases. The germline CDR1 and CDR2 sequences are GTSNPN and SVGIG (reference sequence). Unmatched junction bases numbered 11, after V lost 0 bases and J lost 2 bases. The CDR3 totals 18 residues. CDR3 DNA sequence: TGTGCCTGGAGTGTTCGTGACAGGGGGTTGGTTGGCAATCAGCCCCAGCATTTT. Translated: CAWSVRDRGLVGNQPQHF.

This clone was recorded only once. The chain uses TRBV4-2 and TRBJ2-6, with a possible D match to TRBD2 (6 bases). Per the germline V gene, CDR1 is LGHNA and CDR2 is YNFKEQ. This CDR3 is built from 19 residues. Trimming removed 0 bases from V and 2 bases from J, with 17 bases in between. The CDR3 bases are TGTGCCAGCAGCCAAGATTCCGCTAGCGTAGTTGCTGGGGCCAACGTCCTGACTTTC. Protein: CASSQDSASVVAGANVLTF.

This chain uses TRBV11-2 with TRBJ2-3; the D is unclear. Germline lookup yields CDR1 SGHAT and CDR2 FQNNGV. Trimming took off 1 base at V and 4 bases at J, with 6 bases between the two ends. The length of the CDR3 is 13 residues. The CDR3 here is CASSLGAADTQYF. As DNA, the CDR3 is TGTGCCAGCAGCTTAGGGGCCGCAGATACGCAGTATTTT.

The genes are TRBV11-3 and TRBJ2-7; D gene ambiguous. The CDR3 runs to 11 residues. Trimming took 6 bases from V and 7 from J, leaving 10 bases between them. Per the germline V gene, CDR1 is SGHNT and CDR2 is YENEEA. CDR3 in amino acids: CASSPLEEQYF. Written as DNA, the CDR3 is TGTGCCAGCAGTCCTCTTGAGGAGCAGTACTTC.

This clone was seen more than once but under ten times. CDR3 sequence reads: CASSFHSQNRGLYEKLFF. CDR3 coding DNA: TGTGCCAGCAGTTTCCACTCCCAAAACAGGGGGCTTTACGAAAAACTGTTTTTT. The chain joins TRBV28 to TRBJ1-4, with 9 bases lining up with TRBD1. CDR1 MDHEN and CDR2 SYDVKM come from the germline V gene. V gave up 3 bases and J gave up 8 bases; unmatched junction bases: 16. The CDR3 covers 18 residues. The full variable domain, with the rest looked up from reference TRBV28 and TRBJ1-4, is DVKVTQSSRYLVKRTGEKVFLECVQDMDHENMFWYRQDPGLGLRLIYFSYDVKMKEKGDIPEGYSVSREKKERFSLILESASTNQTSMYLCASSFHSQNRGLYEKLFFGSGTQLSVL.

This clone came up a few times. The chain links TRBV2 to TRBJ2-7; tentative D call: TRBD2 (5 bases). The CDR3 has 15 amino acids. CDR1 is SNHLY and CDR2 is FYNNEI in the germline V gene. V was trimmed by 6 bases and J by 2 bases, leaving 17 bases between them. The chain's CDR3 is CASSGLRGGAYEQYF. Written as DNA, the CDR3 is TGTGCCAGCAGCGGACTGCGCGGCGGAGCCTACGAGCAGTACTTC. Using reference TRBV2 and TRBJ2-7 for the parts outside the CDR3, the full variable domain is EPEVTQTPSHQVTQMGQEVILRCVPISNHLYFYWYRQILGQKVEFLVSFYNNEISEKSEIFDDQFSVERPDGSNFTLKIRSTKLEDSAMYFCASSGLRGGAYEQYFGPGTRLTVT.

The chain carries TRBV25-1 and TRBJ2-2; maybe TRBD1 (6 bases). The germline V and J ends were trimmed by 3 bases and 0 bases, with 14 bases remaining between them. CDR3 length: 17 amino acids. The germline V gene encodes CDR1 MGHDK and CDR2 SYGVNS. CDR3 residues: CASSDRGTIANTGELFF. For the CDR3, the DNA is TGTGCCAGCAGTGACCGTGGGACAATCGCGAACACCGGGGAGCTGTTTTTT.

The CDR3 bases are TGTGCCAGCTCACCTAAGGACAGGGACCACGAGCAGTACTTC. This sequence encodes CASSPKDRDHEQYF. The chain joins TRBV18 to TRBJ2-7, with TRBD1 matching 8 bases. The V and J ends lost 3 bases and 5 bases, in that order; junction bases with no gene match: 6. Germline V gene sequence: CDR1 KGHSH, CDR2 LQKENI. CDR3 length: 14 residues.

In this sample, this clone turned up a few times. V usage is TRBV6-5 and J usage is TRBJ1-2; 11 bases align to TRBD1. This CDR3 comprises 14 residues. Trimming cost V 6 bases and J 4 bases; bases outside gene matches: 4. Germline values: CDR1 MNHEY, CDR2 SVGAGI. CDR3: CASRRTGGSYGYTF. The DNA for the CDR3 is TGTGCCAGCAGACGGACAGGGGGCAGCTATGGCTACACCTTC.

This clone came up a few times. V is TRBV21-1 and J is TRBJ2-7; no DNA check was done on the table's D call, TRBD1. TRBV21-1 is a listed pseudogene. The CDR3 spans 14 residues. The CDR3 DNA follows: TGTGCCAGCTTGCCGGGACAGGGCTTTTACGAGCAGTACTTC. Translating it yields CASLPGQGFYEQYF.

The chain employs TRBV27 and TRBJ2-1; TRBD2 matches 10 bases. The CDR3 totals 15 residues. CDR1 and CDR2 (germline): MNHEY, SMNVEV (reference sequence). The V and J ends lost 7 bases and 7 bases, in that order; junction bases with no gene match: 10. CDR3 protein: CASTPAGGPGNEQFF. The CDR3 nucleotides are TGTGCCAGCACCCCAGCGGGAGGGCCAGGGAATGAGCAGTTCTTC.

The rearrangement joins TRBV30 to TRBJ2-1; TRBD2 matches 10 bases. J gave up 6 bases and V 6 bases, and 5 bases lay outside the gene matches. Germline CDR1 reads GTSNPN; CDR2 reads SVGIG (reference sequence). The CDR3 loop spans 13 amino acids. The DNA for the CDR3 is TGTGCCTGCGAAGCGGGAGGGCCCAATGAGCAGTTCTTC. Translated: CACEAGGPNEQFF.

The chain links TRBV2 to TRBJ1-5, with D maybe TRBD1 (5 bases). The CDR3 runs 17 residues. Looked up from germline, CDR1 is SNHLY and CDR2 is FYNNEI. V lost 2 bases, J lost 0 bases, and 14 bases lay in between. CDR3 DNA: TGTGCCAGCAGTGAAAACGTTGGGGGGTATAGCAATCAGCCCCAGCATTTT. The encoded protein is CASSENVGGYSNQPQHF.

The chain has TRBV9 and TRBJ2-7; 7 bases are a match to TRBD2. Germline CDR1 reads SGDLS; CDR2 reads YYNGEE. The CDR3 has 14 amino acids. Trimming cost V 3 bases and J 2 bases; bases outside gene matches: 5. The CDR3 loop reads CASSGTSVAYEQYF. The CDR3 DNA sequence: TGTGCCAGCAGCGGAACTAGCGTCGCCTACGAGCAGTACTTC.

V and J are TRBV9 and TRBJ1-3, with D perhaps matching TRBD1 (5 bases). Germline assignment: CDR1 SGDLS and CDR2 YYNGEE. Trimming cost V 3 bases and J 8 bases, with 15 bases left between them. The CDR3 consists of 14 residues. This chain's CDR3 is CASSAEGWGDTIYF. In DNA, the CDR3 is TGTGCCAGCAGCGCCGAAGGGTGGGGGGACACCATATATTTT.

The chain couples TRBV18 to TRBJ2-4; the match to TRBD2 covers 9 bases. This CDR3 has 15 amino acids. V shed 3 bases, J shed 5 bases, and the junction held 5 bases outside the gene matches. In germline, CDR1 is KGHSH, CDR2 LQKENI. The CDR3 sequence: CASSPGTSPQNIQYF. The DNA for the CDR3 is TGTGCCAGCTCACCTGGGACTAGCCCCCAAAACATTCAGTACTTC.

The gene calls are TRBV4-1 and TRBJ2-7, with 9 bases matching TRBD2. V shed 4 bases and J 3 bases; nucleotides not matched to a gene: 7. The germline V gene has CDR1 MGHRA and CDR2 YSYEKL. The CDR3 loop spans 15 amino acids. The CDR3 is CASSPIAGANYEQYF. The CDR3 region has the DNA TGCGCCAGCAGCCCAATAGCGGGAGCGAACTACGAGCAGTACTTC.

This sequence joins TRBV7-9 and TRBJ2-1; 7 bases line up with TRBD1. The germline V gene has CDR1 SEHNR and CDR2 FQNEAQ (reference sequence). J lost 7 bases, V lost 5 bases, and 8 bases had no gene match. The CDR3 loop spans 14 amino acids. CDR3 nucleotides: TGTGCCAGCAGCGTGGGGGACAGAGATAATGAGCAGTTCTTC. Its translation is CASSVGDRDNEQFF. Full variable domain (remainder filled in from reference TRBV7-9 and TRBJ2-1): DTGVSQNPRHKITKRGQNVTFRCDPISEHNRLYWYRQTLGQGPEFLTYFQNEAQLEKSRLLSDRFSAERPKGSFSTLEIQRTEQGDSAMYLCASSVGDRDNEQFFGPGTRLTVL.

The gene calls are TRBV4-1 and TRBJ1-4; D gene unclear. Germline CDR1 reads MGHRA; CDR2 reads YSYEKL. The CDR3 loop spans 13 amino acids. V was cut by 0 bases and J by 4 bases, with 3 bases left in between. The DNA of the CDR3 is TGCGCCAGCAGCCAAGACCGTAATGAAAAACTGTTTTTT. Amino acid sequence: CASSQDRNEKLFF.

This rearrangement joins TRBV5-4 to TRBJ2-5; tentative D call: TRBD1 (5 bases). The CDR3 has 15 residues. Per germline, CDR1 SGHNT and CDR2 YYREEE (reference sequence). V lost 0 bases, J lost 5 bases, and 14 bases lay in between. In nucleotides, the CDR3 is TGTGCCAGCAGCTTGGCTGGTCTCCCAGGGGAGACCCAGTACTTC. Encoded protein: CASSLAGLPGETQYF.